One sample yielded the 21 T cell receptor beta chains listed below, sequenced in a study of identical twins. Each CDR3 protein gets one entry after TCRdb re-called the 5' RACE reads with MiXCR. The sample gives 1.5 million to 2 million distinct CDR3 sequences, about 32% of which show up once; about 0.25% is in the top ten. What was sequenced was cord blood. The receptors shown here come from a newborn girl in good health.

The gene calls are TRBV5-1 and TRBJ2-4, with 7 nucleotides matching TRBD1. Judging by the DNA end, TRBJ2-5 fits better; the J call may be wrong. The germline CDR1 and CDR2 sequences are SGHRS and YFSETQ. This CDR3 region has 15 residues. Here the CDR3 DNA reads TGCGCCAGCAGCCTACGGCCCGGGACAGAAGAGACCCAGTACTTC. It translates to CASSLRPGTEETQYF.

The chain carries TRBV6-6 and TRBJ1-4; 7 nucleotides match TRBD1. The CDR3 consists of 15 residues. The V and J ends lost 0 bases and 10 bases, in that order; junction bases with no gene match: 8. Germline values: CDR1 MNHNY, CDR2 SVGAGI (reference sequence). In DNA form, the CDR3 reads TGTGCCAGCAGTTACTCTGACAGGGAAGGTGGAAAACTGTTTTTT. It specifies CASSYSDREGGKLFF.

The table lists this clonotype with a few counts. The rearrangement uses TRBV5-1 and TRBJ2-3, with 11 positions matching TRBD2. Per germline, CDR1 SGHRS and CDR2 YFSETQ. The CDR3 sequence is 16 residues long. The V segment lost 6 bases and the J segment 3 bases; nucleotides outside the gene matches: 9. This CDR3 is CASIEIAGGQTDTQYF. The CDR3 DNA sequence: TGCGCCAGCATCGAGATAGCGGGGGGGCAGACAGATACGCAGTATTTT.

In its sample, this clonotype was seen a few times. V gene TRBV12-3 or TRBV12-4 combines with J gene TRBJ2-3, with 8 positions matching TRBD2. The CDR3 length is 15 residues. V was clipped by 6 bases and J by 6 bases; unmatched bases: 11. The CDR3 loop is CASSRAGVSRDTQYF. CDR3 nucleotides: TGTGCCAGCAGCCGAGCGGGGGTAAGCCGGGATACGCAGTATTTT.

The chain recombines TRBV5-4 with TRBJ1-1; the match to TRBD1 covers 9 bases. Germline V gene data show CDR1 as SGHNT and CDR2 as YYREEE (reference sequence). The CDR3 runs 14 residues. Trimming removed 5 bases from V and 7 bases from J; junction bases left unmatched: 9. The DNA of the CDR3 is TGTGCCAGCAGATTTCTCCCGGGACAGGGTGAAGCTTTCTTT. It translates to CASRFLPGQGEAFF.

This clonotype was detected a few times. This sequence joins TRBV29-1 and TRBJ2-1; either TRBD1 or TRBD2 may fit D (5 bases each). The V gene lost 7 bases and the J gene lost 12 bases, with 10 bases spanning the gap. This CDR3 region has 9 residues. Germline CDR1 reads SQVTM; CDR2 reads ANQGSEA. This CDR3 is CSDPGPQFF. As DNA, the CDR3 is TGCAGCGACCCGGGACCGCAGTTCTTC.

V and J are TRBV7-8 and TRBJ1-4; 7 bases fit TRBD1. There are 15 residues in the CDR3. The germline V gene encodes CDR1 SGHVS and CDR2 FQNEAQ. V shed 3 bases, J shed 9 bases, and the junction held 10 bases outside the gene matches. The CDR3 loop reads CASSFKRTGSQKLFF. The DNA for the CDR3 is TGTGCCAGCAGCTTTAAGAGGACAGGTTCCCAAAAACTGTTTTTT.

This chain connects TRBV5-1 to TRBJ1-4; D is unresolved. V lost 2 bases and J lost 0, with 8 bases in between. This CDR3 is 15 amino acids long. Looked up from germline, CDR1 is SGHRS and CDR2 is YFSETQ. The DNA for the CDR3 is TGCGCCAGCAGCTTCGGGCACCCAACTAATGAAAAACTGTTTTTT. Its protein is CASSFGHPTNEKLFF.

The chain links TRBV25-1 to TRBJ2-7, with D hard to call. The V gene lost 3 bases and the J gene lost 12 bases, with 12 bases spanning the gap. CDR1 is MGHDK, CDR2 SYGVNS, per germline. CDR3 size: 11 residues. As DNA, the CDR3 is TGTGCCAGCAGTGATGCAATCCGGCCGTACTTC. This gives the protein CASSDAIRPYF.

This clonotype was detected once. The chain's CDR3 is CASSLEGPGGKAFF. In nucleotides, the CDR3 is TGTGCCAGCAGCTTAGAAGGTCCGGGGGGGAAAGCTTTCTTT. The V and J genes are TRBV7-9 and TRBJ1-1, with D tentatively TRBD1 (5 bases). Germline V gives CDR1 SEHNR, CDR2 FQNEAQ (reference sequence). The V and J ends lost 1 base and 9 bases respectively, with 15 bases between them. The CDR3 totals 14 residues.

The table lists this clonotype with a few counts. The chain couples TRBV2 to TRBJ2-7, with 10 bases lining up with TRBD1. This CDR3 contains 15 residues. J lost 4 bases, V lost 5 bases, and 8 bases had no gene match. CDR1 is SNHLY and CDR2 is FYNNEI in the germline V gene. In DNA, the CDR3 is TGTGCCAGCAGTTCAAGGACAGGGGGGGTATACGAGCAGTACTTC. As protein: CASSSRTGGVYEQYF.

The chain recombines TRBV20-1 with TRBJ2-5, with 11 positions matching TRBD2. The CDR3 spans 14 residues. Germline lookup yields CDR1 DFQATT and CDR2 SNEGSKA (reference sequence). After removal of 7 bases from V and 5 bases from J, the junction contained 9 bases not matched to a gene. The CDR3 protein is CSVQTSGTGETQYF. CDR3 sequence (DNA): TGCAGTGTTCAGACTAGCGGGACTGGGGAGACCCAGTACTTC.

This chain connects TRBV20-1 to TRBJ2-3, with TRBD2 identical over 8 bases. This CDR3 region has 15 residues. Germline V gene lookup returns CDR1 DFQATT and CDR2 SNEGSKA (reference sequence). V lost 6 bases, J lost 0 bases, and 8 bases stayed unmatched. CDR3 DNA sequence: TGCAGTGCGGCTAGCGGGTCTTCTAGCACAGATACGCAGTATTTT. This sequence encodes CSAASGSSSTDTQYF.

This clonotype was recorded a few times. This sequence joins TRBV29-1 and TRBJ1-1, with D uncertain. The germline V gene has CDR1 SQVTM and CDR2 ANQGSEA. This CDR3 comprises 11 residues. The V end lost 7 bases, the J end lost 0 bases, and 6 bases lay between the germline ends. CDR3 residues: CSAAVNTEAFF. The CDR3 DNA reads as TGCAGCGCTGCAGTGAACACTGAAGCTTTCTTT. Full variable domain (missing parts from reference TRBV29-1 and TRBJ1-1): SAVISQKPSRDICQRGTSLTIQCQVDSQVTMMFWYRQQPGQSLTLIATANQGSEATYESGFVIDKFPISRPNLTFSTLTVSNMSPEDSSIYLCSAAVNTEAFFGQGTRLTVV.

The chain links TRBV4-1 to TRBJ1-1; D is undetermined. The CDR3 length is 14 residues. V was cut by 6 bases and J by 7 bases, with 18 bases left in between. Germline CDR1 MGHRA, CDR2 YSYEKL. CDR3 protein: CASSPRVIALEAFF. The CDR3 region has the DNA TGCGCCAGCAGTCCCCGGGTTATCGCTCTTGAAGCTTTCTTT.

In its sample, this clonotype was seen many times. J is TRBJ2-1 and V is TRBV29-1; 7 nucleotides agree with TRBD1. V lost 4 bases, J lost 4 bases, and 7 bases stayed unmatched. CDR3 length equals 14 residues. The germline V gene has CDR1 SQVTM and CDR2 ANQGSEA. CDR3 bases: TGCAGCGTTGTAAGTCAGGGGGTTTACAATGAGCAGTTCTTC. It codes for CSVVSQGVYNEQFF.

This chain connects TRBV20-1 to TRBJ2-7; possibly TRBD2 for D (6 bases). CDR3 length: 16 amino acids. The germline V gene encodes CDR1 DFQATT and CDR2 SNEGSKA (reference sequence). The V gene lost 0 bases and the J gene lost 2 bases, with 17 bases spanning the gap. CDR3 nucleotide sequence: TGCAGTGCTAGAGATACACGGGGGAGGAAGACCTACGAGCAGTACTTC. Residues: CSARDTRGRKTYEQYF.

This clonotype was seen repeatedly, ten times or more. This sequence joins TRBV27 and TRBJ2-1; D is possibly TRBD2 (6 bases). This CDR3 contains 14 residues. Germline-derived CDR1 and CDR2 are MNHEY and SMNVEV (reference sequence). Trimming removed 0 bases at V and 9 bases at J, with 12 bases between. DNA of the CDR3: TGTGCCAGCAGTTTATCCCTAGCGCATAGTGAGCAGTTCTTC. This translates into CASSLSLAHSEQFF.

V usage is TRBV18 and J usage is TRBJ1-6; 9 nucleotides align to TRBD1. The V segment lost 3 bases and the J segment 4 bases; nucleotides outside the gene matches: 7. The CDR3 is 17 residues long. Germline lookup yields CDR1 KGHSH and CDR2 LQKENI. The CDR3 bases are TGTGCCAGCTCACCGCCCGGGACAGGGAGATATAATTCACCCCTCCACTTT. This sequence encodes CASSPPGTGRYNSPLHF.

CDR3 nucleotide sequence: TGCAGTGCTAGAGGGGGGGGGGACGAGACCCAGTACTTC. Its protein product is CSARGGGDETQYF. The J gene is TRBJ2-7, the V gene TRBV20-1; 7 positions agree with TRBD2. The better agreement between TRBJ2-5 and the DNA end casts doubt on the J call. Germline lookup yields CDR1 DFQATT and CDR2 SNEGSKA (reference sequence). The CDR3 contains 13 residues.

This clonotype was seen repeatedly, ten times or more. V is TRBV20-1 and J is TRBJ2-7; TRBD1 aligns across 7 bases. Germline-derived CDR1 and CDR2 are DFQATT and SNEGSKA (reference sequence). J lost 1 base, V lost 0 bases, and 6 bases had no gene match. This CDR3 is 15 amino acids long. The CDR3: CSARDPRTGSYEQYF. CDR3 coding DNA: TGCAGTGCTAGAGATCCCAGGACAGGTTCCTACGAGCAGTACTTC.